Following are 18 T cell receptor beta chains from one sample sequenced in a study of chemoradiotherapy in HPV16-positive cancers. Method: immunoSEQ multiplex PCR; TCRdb's copy keeps in-frame clones and lacks some. This table has around 24,000 clones, more than 85% appearing once. The sequenced sample was blood, obtained from a patient who underwent chemoradiotherapy. The receptors here all came from a human donor with HPV-associated anogenital cancer.

The chain is built from TRBV5-1 and TRBJ1-2, with 10 bases identical to TRBD1. J gave up 10 bases and V 7 bases, and 7 bases lay outside the gene matches. This CDR3 has 12 residues. Germline values: CDR1 SGHRS, CDR2 YFSETQ. The CDR3 is CASSRQGADYTF. DNA for the CDR3: TGCGCCAGCTCACGACAGGGGGCGGACTACACCTTC.

The chain has TRBV19 and TRBJ2-7; D ambiguous. CDR1 is LNHDA, CDR2 SQIVND, per germline (reference sequence). CDR3 length: 13 amino acids. V lost 5 bases, J lost 2 bases, and 10 bases lay in between. CDR3 sequence reads: CASSPQEPYEQYF. DNA of the CDR3: TGTGCCAGTAGTCCCCAGGAGCCCTACGAGCAGTACTTC.

This chain links TRBV5-8 with TRBJ2-5, with 12 bases matching TRBD2. Germline V gives CDR1 SGHTS, CDR2 YDEGEE. The V gene end was trimmed by 0 bases and the J gene end by 5 bases; junction bases not matched to a gene: 2. This CDR3 contains 15 residues. CDR3 in DNA: TGTGCCAGCAGCTTGGCAACTAGCGGGAGGGAGACCCAGTACTTC. This codes for CASSLATSGRETQYF.

This clone has only a few counts. This chain uses TRBV11-3 with TRBJ2-3; 10 bases map to TRBD2. V lost 4 bases and J lost 3; bases outside the gene matches: 1. This CDR3 spans 14 amino acids. Germline loops: CDR1 SGHNT, CDR2 YENEEA. The CDR3: CASSWGLATDTQYF. The CDR3 DNA reads TGTGCCAGCAGCTGGGGACTAGCGACAGATACGCAGTATTTT.

The chain links TRBV5-4 to TRBJ2-2, with 8 bases matching TRBD1. V lost 4 bases and J lost 5; bases outside the gene matches: 10. Germline CDR1 is SGHNT and CDR2 is YYREEE (reference sequence). CDR3 length: 16 amino acids. The CDR3 spells CASSDPARGRTGELFF. In nucleotides, the CDR3 is TGTGCCAGCAGCGATCCCGCCAGGGGGCGTACCGGGGAGCTGTTTTTT.

This chain connects TRBV5-6 to TRBJ1-4, with 7 positions matching TRBD1. The CDR3 spans 14 residues. J was trimmed by 1 base and V by 3 bases; bases with no gene match: 0. Germline V CDR1 and CDR2: SGHDT, YYEEEE. The DNA of the CDR3 is TGTGCCAGCAGCTACAGGGGAACTAATGAAAAACTGTTTTTT. This translates into CASSYRGTNEKLFF.

The rearrangement joins TRBV4-3 to TRBJ2-1; D is unclear. The CDR3 extends over 15 amino acids. CDR1 LGHNA and CDR2 YSLEER come from the germline V gene. Trimming pared 3 bases from V and 0 bases from J, leaving 9 bases between. For the CDR3, the DNA is TGCGCCAGCAGCCAGGAGAAGAGCTCCTACAATGAGCAGTTCTTC. Translation gives CASSQEKSSYNEQFF.

The chain employs TRBV18 and TRBJ2-2; no reliable D call. The length of the CDR3 is 14 residues. Germline lookup yields CDR1 KGHSH and CDR2 LQKENI. Trimming pared 2 bases from V and 1 base from J, leaving 5 bases between. The CDR3 nucleotides are TGTGCCAGCTCACCAGTAATGAACACCGGGGAGCTGTTTTTT. Translation: CASSPVMNTGELFF.

This chain connects TRBV7-8 to TRBJ1-4; unclear D gene. The length of the CDR3 is 16 residues. Trimming shortened V by 5 bases and J by 3 bases, and 16 bases separated the two germline ends. Germline V lookup: CDR1 SGHVS, CDR2 FQNEAQ. CDR3 region: CASSPRPEAANEKLFF. The DNA for the CDR3 is TGTGCCAGCAGCCCCCGTCCCGAGGCGGCTAATGAAAAACTGTTTTTT.

J is TRBJ2-5 and V is TRBV7-2, with 11 nucleotides matching TRBD2. V lost 5 bases, J lost 5 bases, and 7 bases stayed unmatched. The germline gives CDR1 SGHTA, CDR2 FQGNSA. The CDR3 runs 15 residues. The DNA for the CDR3 is TGTGCCAGCAGCATTACTAGCGGGGGAGGGGAGACCCAGTACTTC. It specifies CASSITSGGGETQYF.

The chain is built from TRBV5-4 and TRBJ1-1; 8 bases fit TRBD1. CDR1 is SGHNT, CDR2 YYREEE, per germline (reference sequence). This CDR3 spans 19 amino acids. The V and J ends lost 5 bases and 1 base, in that order; junction bases with no gene match: 19. The CDR3 sequence: CASRGGRDRKIATNTEAFF. The CDR3 region has the DNA TGTGCCAGCAGGGGCGGTAGGGACAGGAAAATAGCTACGAACACTGAAGCTTTCTTT.

This clone was counted only a few times. This chain joins TRBV10-3 and TRBJ1-3; D uncertain. The CDR3 loop spans 14 amino acids. In germline, CDR1 is ENHRY, CDR2 SYGVKD. V dropped 6 bases and J dropped 2 bases, with 11 bases sitting between them. CDR3 protein: CAISPDTTGNTIYF. CDR3 DNA sequence: TGTGCCATCAGCCCCGACACTACTGGAAACACCATATATTTT.

The J gene is TRBJ1-1, the V gene TRBV7-3, with D tentatively TRBD1 (5 bases). CDR1 is SGHTA and CDR2 is FQGTGA in the germline V gene. The CDR3 has 14 residues. V gave up 2 bases and J gave up 1 base, with 8 bases separating them. In nucleotides, the CDR3 is TGTGCCAGCAGCTTAGAGGGGCAGAACACTGAAGCTTTCTTT. Its protein is CASSLEGQNTEAFF.

CDR3 bases: TGTGCCAGCAGCTTCCGGGTGGGCTCTGGAAACACCATATATTTT. The encoded protein is CASSFRVGSGNTIYF. J is TRBJ1-3 and V is TRBV7-2, with D unclear. V was clipped by 3 bases and J by 0 bases, with 9 bases between them. CDR3 size: 15 residues. Germline CDR1 SGHTA, CDR2 FQGNSA.

CDR3 protein: CATDPLRGGYNEQFF. The CDR3, as DNA: TGTGCCACCGACCCCTTGAGGGGGGGCTACAATGAGCAGTTCTTC. This sequence joins TRBV10-3 and TRBJ2-1, with TRBD2 as a possible D gene (7 bases). This CDR3 contains 15 residues. Trimming pared 10 bases from V and 3 bases from J, leaving 19 bases between. The germline V gene encodes CDR1 ENHRY and CDR2 SYGVKD.

The V and J genes are TRBV2 and TRBJ2-2; D might be TRBD1 (5 bases). The germline V gene has CDR1 SNHLY and CDR2 FYNNEI. This CDR3 has 14 amino acids. Trimming removed 6 bases at V and 10 bases at J, with 18 bases between. The CDR3 region is CASSLLGQGEELFF. The CDR3 nucleotides are TGTGCCAGCAGCCTTCTCGGACAAGGCGAGGAGCTGTTTTTT.

The chain links TRBV5-1 to TRBJ1-1, with D perhaps matching TRBD1 (6 bases). Germline assignment: CDR1 SGHRS and CDR2 YFSETQ. This CDR3 spans 15 amino acids. Trimming removed 0 bases from V and 1 base from J, with 10 bases in between. The CDR3 coding sequence is TGCGCCAGCAGCTTGGGGACAGTACAGAACACTGAAGCTTTCTTT. It yields the protein CASSLGTVQNTEAFF.

This clone was detected only once. The chain couples TRBV30 to TRBJ2-7; 10 nucleotides agree with TRBD1. The V gene end was trimmed by 2 bases and the J gene end by 6 bases; junction bases not matched to a gene: 10. This CDR3 comprises 15 residues. Germline V lookup: CDR1 GTSNPN, CDR2 SVGIG (reference sequence). The CDR3 loop is CAWSRRGTGASEQYF. CDR3 nucleotide sequence: TGTGCCTGGAGTCGGAGAGGGACAGGGGCCTCCGAGCAGTACTTC. Full variable domain (remainder filled in from reference TRBV30 and TRBJ2-7): SQTIHQWPATLVQPVGSPLSLECTVEGTSNPNLYWYRQAAGRGLQLLFYSVGIGQISSEVPQNLSASRPQDRQFILSSKKLLLSDSGFYLCAWSRRGTGASEQYFGPGTRLTVT.